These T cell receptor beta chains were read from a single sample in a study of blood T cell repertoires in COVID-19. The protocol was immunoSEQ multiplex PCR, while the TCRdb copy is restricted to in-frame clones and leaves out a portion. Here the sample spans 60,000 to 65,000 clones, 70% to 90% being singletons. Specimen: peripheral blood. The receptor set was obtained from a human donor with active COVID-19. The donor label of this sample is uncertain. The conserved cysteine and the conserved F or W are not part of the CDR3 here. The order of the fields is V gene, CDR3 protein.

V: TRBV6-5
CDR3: ASSTQETYEQY

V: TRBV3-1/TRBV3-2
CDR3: ASSQLDRDYGYT

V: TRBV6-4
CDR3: ASSAGRGNTEAF

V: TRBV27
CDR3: ASSWTGFAEAF

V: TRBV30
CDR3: AWSGTGLSYNEQF

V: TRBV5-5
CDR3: ASSVRQGAPYEQY

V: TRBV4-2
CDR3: ASSQDPTGSGNTIY

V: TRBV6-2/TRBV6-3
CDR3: ASSYTGAYYEQY

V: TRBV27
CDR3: ASSLASGSPYPYEQY

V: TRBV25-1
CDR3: ASGQGGLSSYGYT

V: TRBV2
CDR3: ASREDRPDNEQF

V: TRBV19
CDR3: ASSLAGLYNEQF

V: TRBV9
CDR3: ASSFGGTDTQY

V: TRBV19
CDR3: ASRPLDRATYEQY

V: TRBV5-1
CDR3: ASSLARDTGELF

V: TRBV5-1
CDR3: ASSPGGSDPSPLH

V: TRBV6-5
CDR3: ASSYGGGASTEAF

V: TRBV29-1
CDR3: SVETSGSTYEQY

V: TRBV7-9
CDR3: ASSTQKGSISGNTIY

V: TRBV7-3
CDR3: ASSLIGTGGGGELF

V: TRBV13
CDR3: ASSSSHVGLQPQH

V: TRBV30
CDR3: AWSEGLYNEQF

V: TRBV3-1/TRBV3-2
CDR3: ASSQDSTGELF

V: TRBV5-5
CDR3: ASSFSDSGSYEQY

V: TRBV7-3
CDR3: ASSLIASGGKVTGELF

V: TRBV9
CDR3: ASSVGGGTSTEAF

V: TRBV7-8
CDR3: ASSLAGTGGFYYEQY

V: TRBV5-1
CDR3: ASAGTSGGDTQY

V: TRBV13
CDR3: ASSLGSDEQF

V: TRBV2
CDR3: ASSEALRGAGPDTQY

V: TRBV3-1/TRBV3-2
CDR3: ASSQGGGRTGELF

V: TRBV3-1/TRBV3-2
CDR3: ASSQGQGGYNSPLH

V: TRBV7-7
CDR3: ASSSDRGTETQY

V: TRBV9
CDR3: ASSVGERGRTGELF

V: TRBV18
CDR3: ASSPARENTEAF

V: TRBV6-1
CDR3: ASSEGGTGVRGSNQPQH

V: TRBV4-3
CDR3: ASSQEAGMNTEAF

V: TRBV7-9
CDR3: ASRNPGTHTEAF

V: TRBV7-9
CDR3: ASSLGLGKYNEQF

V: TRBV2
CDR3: ASSENRGRSEKLF

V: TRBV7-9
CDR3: ASSSDRSYGYT

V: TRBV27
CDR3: ASSPQRAGAGEQY

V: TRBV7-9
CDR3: ASSGEKEPGNTIY

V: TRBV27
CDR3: ASSLGQGTGELF

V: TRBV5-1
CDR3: ASSPFDPGASTDTQY

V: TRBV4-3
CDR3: ASSPDYNQETQY

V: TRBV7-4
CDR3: ASSYRGRRTWTWETQY

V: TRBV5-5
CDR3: ASTGGSNEQF

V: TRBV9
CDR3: ASSVWGELNEKLF